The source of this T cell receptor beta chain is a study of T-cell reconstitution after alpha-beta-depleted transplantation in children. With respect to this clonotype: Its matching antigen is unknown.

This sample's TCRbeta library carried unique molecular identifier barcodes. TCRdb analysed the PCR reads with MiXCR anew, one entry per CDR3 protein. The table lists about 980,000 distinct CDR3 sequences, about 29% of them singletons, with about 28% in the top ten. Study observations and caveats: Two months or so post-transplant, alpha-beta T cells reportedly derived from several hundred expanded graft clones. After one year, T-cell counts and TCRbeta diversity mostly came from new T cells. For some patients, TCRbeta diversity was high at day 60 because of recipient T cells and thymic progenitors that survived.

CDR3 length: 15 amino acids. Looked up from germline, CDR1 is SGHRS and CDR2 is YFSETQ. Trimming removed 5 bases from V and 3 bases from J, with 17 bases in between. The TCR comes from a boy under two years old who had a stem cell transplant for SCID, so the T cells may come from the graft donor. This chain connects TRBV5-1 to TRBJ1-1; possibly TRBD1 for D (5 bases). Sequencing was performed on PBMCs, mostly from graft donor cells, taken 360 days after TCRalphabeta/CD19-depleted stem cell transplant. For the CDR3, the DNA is TGCGCCAGCAGATTTTTGGACATGCTCCACACTGAAGCTTTCTTT. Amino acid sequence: CASRFLDMLHTEAFF. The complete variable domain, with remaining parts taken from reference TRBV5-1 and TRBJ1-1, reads KAGVTQTPRYLIKTRGQQVTLSCSPISGHRSVSWYQQTPGQGLQFLFEYFSETQRNKGNFPGRFSGRQFSNSRSEMNVSTLELGDSALYLCASRFLDMLHTEAFFGQGTRLTVV.